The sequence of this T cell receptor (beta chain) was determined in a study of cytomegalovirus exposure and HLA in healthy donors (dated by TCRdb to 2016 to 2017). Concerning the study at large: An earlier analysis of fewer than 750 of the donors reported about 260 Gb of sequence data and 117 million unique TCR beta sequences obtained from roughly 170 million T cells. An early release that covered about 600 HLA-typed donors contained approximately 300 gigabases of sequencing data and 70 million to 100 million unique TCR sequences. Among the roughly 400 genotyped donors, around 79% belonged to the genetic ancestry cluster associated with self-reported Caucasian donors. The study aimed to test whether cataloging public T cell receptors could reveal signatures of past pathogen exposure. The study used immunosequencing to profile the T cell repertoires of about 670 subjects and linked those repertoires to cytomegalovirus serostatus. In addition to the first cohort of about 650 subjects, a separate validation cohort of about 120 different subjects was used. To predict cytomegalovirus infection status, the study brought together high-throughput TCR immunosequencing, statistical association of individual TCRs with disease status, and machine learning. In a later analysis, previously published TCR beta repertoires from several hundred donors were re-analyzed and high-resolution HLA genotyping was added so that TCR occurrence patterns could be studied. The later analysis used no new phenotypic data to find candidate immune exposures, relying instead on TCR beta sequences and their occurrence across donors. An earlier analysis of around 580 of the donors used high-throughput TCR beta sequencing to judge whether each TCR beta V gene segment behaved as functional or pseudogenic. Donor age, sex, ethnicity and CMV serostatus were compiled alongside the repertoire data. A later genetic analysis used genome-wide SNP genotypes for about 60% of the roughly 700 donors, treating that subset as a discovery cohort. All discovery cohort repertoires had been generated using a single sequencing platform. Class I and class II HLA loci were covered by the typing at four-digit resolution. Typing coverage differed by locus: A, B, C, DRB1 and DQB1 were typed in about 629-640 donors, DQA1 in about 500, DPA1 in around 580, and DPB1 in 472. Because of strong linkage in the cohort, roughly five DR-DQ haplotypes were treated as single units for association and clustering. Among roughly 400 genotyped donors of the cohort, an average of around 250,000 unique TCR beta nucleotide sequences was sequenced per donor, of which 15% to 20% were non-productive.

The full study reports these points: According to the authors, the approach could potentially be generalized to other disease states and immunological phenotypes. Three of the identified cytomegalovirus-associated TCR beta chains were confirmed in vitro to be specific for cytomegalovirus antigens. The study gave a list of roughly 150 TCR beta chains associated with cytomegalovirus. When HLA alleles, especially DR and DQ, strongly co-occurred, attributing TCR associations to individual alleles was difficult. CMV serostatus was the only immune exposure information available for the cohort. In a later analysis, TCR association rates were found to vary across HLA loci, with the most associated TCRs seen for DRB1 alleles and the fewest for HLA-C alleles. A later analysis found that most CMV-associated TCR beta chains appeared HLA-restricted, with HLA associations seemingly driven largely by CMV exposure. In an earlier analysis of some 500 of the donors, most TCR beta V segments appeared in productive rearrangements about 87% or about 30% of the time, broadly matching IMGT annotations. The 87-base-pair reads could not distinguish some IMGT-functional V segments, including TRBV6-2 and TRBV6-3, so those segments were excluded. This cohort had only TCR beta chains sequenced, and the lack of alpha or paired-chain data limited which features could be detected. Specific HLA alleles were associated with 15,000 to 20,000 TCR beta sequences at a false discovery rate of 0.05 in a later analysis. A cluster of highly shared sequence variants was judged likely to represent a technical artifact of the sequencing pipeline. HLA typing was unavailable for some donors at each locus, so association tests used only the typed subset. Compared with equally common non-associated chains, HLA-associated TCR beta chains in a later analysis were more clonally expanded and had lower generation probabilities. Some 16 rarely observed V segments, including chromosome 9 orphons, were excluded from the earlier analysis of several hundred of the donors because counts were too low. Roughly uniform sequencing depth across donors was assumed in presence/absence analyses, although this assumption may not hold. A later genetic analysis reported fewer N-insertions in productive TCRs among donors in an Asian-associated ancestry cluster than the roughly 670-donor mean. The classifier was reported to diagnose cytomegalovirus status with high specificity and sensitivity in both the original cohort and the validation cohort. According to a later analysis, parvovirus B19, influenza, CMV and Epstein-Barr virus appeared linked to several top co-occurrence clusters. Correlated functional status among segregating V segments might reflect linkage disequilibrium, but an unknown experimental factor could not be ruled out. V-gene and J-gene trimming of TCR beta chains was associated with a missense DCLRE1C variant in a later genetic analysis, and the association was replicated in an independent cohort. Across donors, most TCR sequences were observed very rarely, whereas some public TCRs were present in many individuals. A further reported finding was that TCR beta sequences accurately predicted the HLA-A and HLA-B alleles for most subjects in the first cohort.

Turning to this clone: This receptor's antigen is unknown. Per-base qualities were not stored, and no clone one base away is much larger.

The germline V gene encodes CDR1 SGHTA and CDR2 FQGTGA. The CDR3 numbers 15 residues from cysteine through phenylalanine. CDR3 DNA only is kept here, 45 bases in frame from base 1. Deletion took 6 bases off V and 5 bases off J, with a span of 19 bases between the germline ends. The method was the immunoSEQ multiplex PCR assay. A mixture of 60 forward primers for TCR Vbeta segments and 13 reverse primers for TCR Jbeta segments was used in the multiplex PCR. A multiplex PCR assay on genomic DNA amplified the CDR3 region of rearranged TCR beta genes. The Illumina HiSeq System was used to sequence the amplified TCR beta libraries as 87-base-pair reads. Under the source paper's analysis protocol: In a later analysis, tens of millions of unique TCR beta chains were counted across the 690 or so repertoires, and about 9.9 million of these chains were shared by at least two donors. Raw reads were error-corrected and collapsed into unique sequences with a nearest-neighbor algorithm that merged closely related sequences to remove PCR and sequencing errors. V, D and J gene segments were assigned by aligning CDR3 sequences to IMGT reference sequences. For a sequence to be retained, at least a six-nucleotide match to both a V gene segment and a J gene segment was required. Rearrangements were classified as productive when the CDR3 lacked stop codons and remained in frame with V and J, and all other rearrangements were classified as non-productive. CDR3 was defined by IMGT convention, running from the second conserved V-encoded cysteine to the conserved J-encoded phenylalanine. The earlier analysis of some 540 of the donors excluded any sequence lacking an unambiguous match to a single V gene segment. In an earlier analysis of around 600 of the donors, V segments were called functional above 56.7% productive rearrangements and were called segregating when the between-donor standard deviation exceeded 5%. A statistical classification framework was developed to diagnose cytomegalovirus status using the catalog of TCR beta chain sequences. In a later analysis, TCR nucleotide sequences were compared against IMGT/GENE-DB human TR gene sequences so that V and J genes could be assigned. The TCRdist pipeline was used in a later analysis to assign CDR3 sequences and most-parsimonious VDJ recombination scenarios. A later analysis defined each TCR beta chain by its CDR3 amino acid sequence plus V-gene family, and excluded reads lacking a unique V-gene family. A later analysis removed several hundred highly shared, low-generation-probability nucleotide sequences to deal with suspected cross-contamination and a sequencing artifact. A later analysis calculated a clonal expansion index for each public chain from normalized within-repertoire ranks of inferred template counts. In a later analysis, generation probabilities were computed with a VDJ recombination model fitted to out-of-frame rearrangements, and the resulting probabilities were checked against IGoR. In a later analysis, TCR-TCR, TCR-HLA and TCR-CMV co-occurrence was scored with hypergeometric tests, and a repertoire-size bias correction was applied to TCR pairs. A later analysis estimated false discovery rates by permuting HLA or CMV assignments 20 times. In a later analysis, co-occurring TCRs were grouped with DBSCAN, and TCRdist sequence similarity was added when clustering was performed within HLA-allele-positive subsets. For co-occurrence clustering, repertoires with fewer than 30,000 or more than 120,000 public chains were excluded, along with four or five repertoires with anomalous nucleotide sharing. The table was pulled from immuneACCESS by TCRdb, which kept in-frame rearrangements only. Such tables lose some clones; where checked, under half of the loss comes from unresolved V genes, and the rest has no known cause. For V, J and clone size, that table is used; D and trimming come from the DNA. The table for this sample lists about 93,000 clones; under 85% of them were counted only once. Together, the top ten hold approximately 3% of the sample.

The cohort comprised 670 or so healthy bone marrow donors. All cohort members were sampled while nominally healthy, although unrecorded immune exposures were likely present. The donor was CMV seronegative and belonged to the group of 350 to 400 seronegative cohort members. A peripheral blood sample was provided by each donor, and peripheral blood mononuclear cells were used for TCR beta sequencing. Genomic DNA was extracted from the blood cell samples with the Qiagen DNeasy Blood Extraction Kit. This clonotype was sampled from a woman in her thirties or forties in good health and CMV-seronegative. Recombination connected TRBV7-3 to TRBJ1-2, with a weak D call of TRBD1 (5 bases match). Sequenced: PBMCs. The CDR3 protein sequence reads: CASSRSGGIPYGYTF. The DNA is TGTGCCAGCAGTCGTTCGGGGGGGATCCCGTATGGCTACACCTTC.